Presented here are 20 T cell receptor beta chains from one specimen sequenced in a study of immune evolution from preneoplasia to lung adenocarcinoma. Sequencing was performed with immunoSEQ multiplex PCR; in TCRdb, only in-frame clones are kept and a portion is missing. Here the sample spans about 4,700 clones, around 76% being singletons. The sample consisted of FFPE adjacent normal lung tissue. The receptors stem from a person in their sixties or seventies with lung adenocarcinoma.

The chain is built from TRBV28 and TRBJ2-7, with 8 bases aligning to TRBD1. The V gene end was trimmed by 4 bases and the J gene end by 4 bases; junction bases not matched to a gene: 6. The CDR3 totals 14 residues. Germline CDR1 and CDR2: MDHEN and SYDVKM. The CDR3 loop reads CASSSPGQGYEQYF. In DNA, the CDR3 is TGTGCCAGCAGTTCCCCCGGACAGGGTTACGAGCAGTACTTC.

This rearrangement joins TRBV28 to TRBJ1-2, with a weak D call TRBD1 (5 bases). V lost 4 bases, J lost 5 bases, and 11 bases lay in between. The CDR3 has 13 residues. Germline CDR1 reads MDHEN; CDR2 reads SYDVKM. CDR3: CASSWTRGYGYTF. The CDR3 nucleotides are TGTGCCAGCAGTTGGACAAGGGGATATGGCTACACCTTC.

The genes are TRBV12-2 and TRBJ2-5; the listed D gene, TRBD2, was not tested against the DNA. TRBV12-2 is marked as a pseudogene. The CDR3 length is 17 residues. CDR3 loop: CASRSSAGALYQETQYF. The DNA for the CDR3 is TGTGCAAGTCGTTCTTCGGCGGGGGCCCTGTACCAAGAGACCCAGTACTTC.

J is TRBJ1-1 and V is TRBV4-1; D is undetermined. There are 14 residues in the CDR3. The V end was cut by 2 bases, the J end by 3 bases, with 10 bases between. CDR1 is MGHRA, CDR2 YSYEKL, per germline. The CDR3 sequence is CASSQISGDTEAFF. DNA for the CDR3: TGCGCCAGCAGCCAAATTTCCGGGGACACTGAAGCTTTCTTT.

The V gene is TRBV12-5, the J gene TRBJ1-1; D is unresolved. The ends were cut back, 7 bases at V and 6 bases at J, with 12 bases in the middle. The CDR3 totals 12 residues. Germline CDR1 LGHNT, CDR2 FRNRAP. Written as DNA, the CDR3 is TGTGCTAGTGTCTACGGTGCGGCTGAAGCTTTCTTT. Translated, it gives CASVYGAAEAFF.

The V gene is TRBV6-1, the J gene TRBJ2-3, with 8 nucleotides matching TRBD1. Germline V lookup: CDR1 MNHNS, CDR2 SASEGT. The ends lost 4 bases at V and 4 bases at J; junction bases unmatched: 10. The length of the CDR3 is 16 residues. Here the CDR3 DNA reads TGTGCCAGCAGTGTCAAGAGGGCAGGGGGCCCAGATACGCAGTATTTT. Translation: CASSVKRAGGPDTQYF.

This clone turned up a few times. The J gene is TRBJ1-2, the V gene TRBV25-1; no clear D. V was cut by 6 bases and J by 4 bases, with 15 bases left in between. This CDR3 comprises 14 residues. Germline V lookup: CDR1 MGHDK, CDR2 SYGVNS. The CDR3 loop is CASSPTSTAYGYTF. As DNA, the CDR3 is TGTGCCAGCAGCCCGACATCCACCGCCTATGGCTACACCTTC.

The V and J genes are TRBV9 and TRBJ2-1; 7 bases are a match to TRBD2. Germline assignment: CDR1 SGDLS and CDR2 YYNGEE. The junction had 7 bases not matched to a gene; V was cut back by 7 bases and J by 6 bases. This CDR3 has 13 residues. The chain's CDR3 is CASRGETVNEQFF. The DNA of the CDR3 is TGTGCCAGCCGGGGGGAGACTGTCAATGAGCAGTTCTTC.

This clone was counted only a few times. J is TRBJ2-2 and V is TRBV7-6; D possibly corresponds to TRBD1 (5 bases). This CDR3 has 14 amino acids. Trimming removed 1 base from V and 6 bases from J, with 9 bases in between. Germline V gene sequence: CDR1 SGHVS, CDR2 FNYEAQ. The CDR3: CASSLEGYSGELFF. In DNA, the CDR3 is TGTGCCAGCAGCTTAGAGGGGTACTCCGGGGAGCTGTTTTTT.

The chain uses TRBV7-9 and TRBJ1-2; TRBD1 matches 9 bases. This CDR3 has 15 residues. The junction had 7 bases not matched to a gene; V was cut back by 5 bases and J by 3 bases. Germline values: CDR1 SEHNR, CDR2 FQNEAQ (reference sequence). CDR3 nucleotides: TGTGCCAGCAGCCCGGGACAGGGTTTTTACTATGGCTACACCTTC. It translates to CASSPGQGFYYGYTF.

The J gene is TRBJ2-2, the V gene TRBV2, with D unclear. V lost 7 bases and J lost 1, with 10 bases in between. Looked up from germline, CDR1 is SNHLY and CDR2 is FYNNEI. This CDR3 has 14 amino acids. This CDR3 reads CASMRTQNTGELFF. CDR3 sequence (DNA): TGTGCCAGCATGAGGACCCAGAACACCGGGGAGCTGTTTTTT.

The chain recombines TRBV18 with TRBJ1-1; the D gene is possibly TRBD1 (5 bases). Per the germline V gene, CDR1 is KGHSH and CDR2 is LQKENI. Trimming left V 4 bases short and J 1 base short, with 10 bases between. The CDR3 length is 14 residues. The CDR3 DNA reads TGTGCCAGCTCACTGAGTCAGGGGAACACTGAAGCTTTCTTT. Its protein product is CASSLSQGNTEAFF.

The genes are TRBV6-1 and TRBJ1-2, with D hard to call. This CDR3 is built from 13 residues. Germline CDR1 is MNHNS and CDR2 is SASEGT. Trimming removed 7 bases at V and 5 bases at J, with 14 bases between. The CDR3 DNA is TGTGCCAGCACGAGTACAAACAAATATGGCTACACCTTC. Translating gives CASTSTNKYGYTF.

This clone was picked up one time. The chain employs TRBV9 and TRBJ2-3; 7 positions agree with TRBD2. This CDR3 has 16 amino acids. V dropped 0 bases and J dropped 2; count of bases not matched to a gene: 6. Germline lookup yields CDR1 SGDLS and CDR2 YYNGEE. The CDR3 coding sequence is TGTGCCAGCAGCGTAGTGTGGGGAGGGGACACAGATACGCAGTATTTT. Amino acid sequence: CASSVVWGGDTDTQYF.

V and J are TRBV4-2 and TRBJ1-2; D remains ambiguous. Trimming removed 0 bases from V and 4 bases from J, with 6 bases in between. This CDR3 spans 13 amino acids. The germline V gene encodes CDR1 LGHNA and CDR2 YNFKEQ. CDR3 nucleotides: TGTGCCAGCAGCCAAGACGGGATCTATGGCTACACCTTC. This codes for CASSQDGIYGYTF.

There are a few counts of this clone. V gene TRBV12-5 combines with J gene TRBJ2-3; weak D call: TRBD2 (5 bases). Germline V gene lookup returns CDR1 LGHNT and CDR2 FRNRAP. The CDR3 has 14 residues. Trimming left V 3 bases short and J 6 bases short, with 13 bases between. The CDR3 DNA follows: TGTGCTAGTGGTTTAGGCGGGCTAGGGGATACGCAGTATTTT. Protein sequence: CASGLGGLGDTQYF.

The rearrangement links TRBV5-4 to TRBJ2-5, with D perhaps being TRBD1 or TRBD2 (5 bases each). V was cut by 4 bases and J by 5 bases, with 15 bases left in between. Per germline, CDR1 SGHNT and CDR2 YYREEE (reference sequence). The CDR3 runs to 14 residues. Written as DNA, the CDR3 is TGTGCCAGCAGCCCGGGACGTACGTCCGAGACCCAGTACTTC. Its protein is CASSPGRTSETQYF.

J is TRBJ1-1 and V is TRBV7-9; D unresolved. The ends were cut back, 2 bases at V and 1 base at J, with 8 bases in the middle. This CDR3 is 14 amino acids long. Per germline, CDR1 SEHNR and CDR2 FQNEAQ (reference sequence). The CDR3 sequence: CASSLSTRNTEAFF. The CDR3 DNA follows: TGTGCCAGCAGCTTATCGACTAGGAACACTGAAGCTTTCTTT.

This chain uses TRBV6-5 with TRBJ1-2; 8 bases line up with TRBD1. This CDR3 comprises 15 residues. Looked up from germline, CDR1 is MNHEY and CDR2 is SVGAGI. J was trimmed by 8 bases and V by 0 bases; bases with no gene match: 8. CDR3 loop: CASSYSTLDREGYTF. In nucleotides, the CDR3 is TGTGCCAGCAGTTACTCGACGTTGGACAGGGAGGGCTACACCTTC.

V usage is TRBV9 and J usage is TRBJ1-1; TRBD1 agrees at 9 bases. The trim removed 5 bases at V and 0 bases at J, leaving 5 bases unmatched. The CDR3 extends over 15 amino acids. Germline CDR1 and CDR2: SGDLS and YYNGEE. The CDR3 region is CASRAGTGLNTEAFF. For the CDR3, the DNA is TGTGCCAGCAGAGCCGGGACAGGGTTGAACACTGAAGCTTTCTTT.